This is a list of T cell receptor beta chains from one sample in a study of cytomegalovirus exposure and HLA in healthy donors. The assay was immunoSEQ multiplex PCR, and TCRdb's table has in-frame clones only and misses some. The sample shows fewer than 200,000 clones, 86% of them seen only once. The sequenced sample consisted of PBMCs. Receptors were obtained from a woman aged 18-30 years in good health and CMV-seronegative. Each CDR3 is given with its conserved first and last residue. The D gene is left open where the match is weak. Expanded clones get a size class; other rows say once, few or many, or leave the size out.

cdr3_aa	cdr3_nt	v_call	d_call	cdr3_length	clone_size	j_call
CATSRGNYGYTF	TGTGCCACCTCGAGAGGGAACTATGGCTACACCTTC	TRBV21-1	NA	12	NA	TRBJ1-2
CASSQNRLGAYEQYF	TGCGCCAGCAGCCAAAATAGGCTGGGAGCCTACGAGCAGTACTTC	TRBV4-1	NA	15	NA	TRBJ2-7
CASSFLAGRVDEQYF	TGTGCCAGCAGCTTTCTAGCGGGAAGGGTGGACGAGCAGTACTTC	TRBV5-6	TRBD2	15	NA	TRBJ2-7
CASSERGGNGYTF	TGTGCCAGCAGTGAAAGAGGGGGCAATGGCTACACCTTC	TRBV2	TRBD1	13	NA	TRBJ1-2
CASSPAGLNEKLFF	TGTGCCAGCAGCCCCGCGGGGCTAAATGAAAAACTGTTTTTT	TRBV27	NA	14	once	TRBJ1-4
CASSLIGWHLPLRTEAFF	TGTGCCAGCAGTTTAATCGGGTGGCACCTCCCACTCCGGACTGAAGCTTTCTTT	TRBV27	NA	18	NA	TRBJ1-1
CASSYGQSYEQYF	TGTGCCAGCAGTTATGGACAAAGCTACGAGCAGTACTTC	TRBV6-1	NA	13	NA	TRBJ2-7
CASSPPSSGRTDTQYF	TGTGCCAGCTCACCACCGTCTAGCGGACGCACAGATACGCAGTATTTT	TRBV18	TRBD2	16	few	TRBJ2-3
CASSQGQGSLLYGYTF	TGTGCCAGCAGCCAGGGACAGGGGTCGCTCTTATATGGCTACACCTTC	TRBV7-9	TRBD1	16	NA	TRBJ1-2
CASSWNRGYQPQHF	TGTGCCAGCAGCTGGAACAGGGGGTATCAGCCCCAGCATTTT	TRBV5-4	TRBD1	14	NA	TRBJ1-5
CSVINRDNNEQFF	TGCAGCGTTATAAACCGGGACAATAATGAGCAGTTCTTC	TRBV29-1	NA	13	NA	TRBJ2-1
CASSVRDSSTDTQYF	TGTGCCAGCAGCGTAAGGGACAGTAGCACAGATACGCAGTATTTT	TRBV9	TRBD1	15	NA	TRBJ2-3
CASSERTGLMDYGYTF	TGTGCCAGCAGTGAAAGGACAGGTTTAATGGACTATGGCTACACCTTC	TRBV6-1	TRBD1	16	once	TRBJ1-2
CASSLQGYSNQPQHF	TGTGCCAGCAGCTTGCAGGGGTATAGCAATCAGCCCCAGCATTTT	TRBV5-4	NA	15	NA	TRBJ1-5
CASSIGTGDYNEQFF	TGTGCCAGTAGTATCGGGACAGGGGACTACAATGAGCAGTTCTTC	TRBV19	TRBD1	15	once	TRBJ2-1
CASSFGEFAYEQYF	TGTGCCAGCAGCTTCGGGGAGTTCGCCTACGAGCAGTACTTC	TRBV7-9	NA	14	NA	TRBJ2-7
CARSVAGPGELFF	TGTGCCAGAAGTGTGGCGGGTCCCGGGGAGCTGTTTTTT	TRBV5-3	NA	13	NA	TRBJ2-2
CASSVGGTSGNIQYF	TGTGCCAGCAGCGTAGGTGGCACCTCGGGAAACATTCAGTACTTC	TRBV9	NA	15	NA	TRBJ2-4
CASSLAGREAFF	TGTGCCAGCAGCTTGGCCGGTAGAGAAGCTTTCTTT	TRBV5-4	NA	12	NA	TRBJ1-1
CASSSTGQGNTGELFF	TGCGCCAGCAGCTCCACCGGACAGGGGAACACCGGGGAGCTGTTTTTT	TRBV5-1	TRBD1	16	NA	TRBJ2-2
CASSIIAGGPGEQYF	TGTGCCAGTAGTATAATAGCGGGAGGGCCCGGCGAGCAGTACTTC	TRBV19	TRBD2	15	NA	TRBJ2-7
CATAPVPGGEAFF	TGTGCCACCGCCCCGGTCCCAGGGGGAGAAGCTTTCTTT	TRBV30	TRBD1	13	NA	TRBJ1-1
CASSLASSGANVLTF	TGTGCCAGCAGCTTGGCCAGCTCTGGGGCCAACGTCCTGACTTTC	TRBV7-3	NA	15	NA	TRBJ2-6
CASSLTRAGGPIQYF	TGCGCCAGCAGCTTGACGCGGGCGGGAGGGCCGATCCAGTACTTC	TRBV5-1	TRBD2	15	NA	TRBJ2-5
CASSFRGGTYNEQFF	TGTGCCAGCAGTTTTAGGGGCGGCACCTACAATGAGCAGTTCTTC	TRBV27	NA	15	once	TRBJ2-1
CASSAGGARTYEQYF	TGTGCCAGCAGCGCCGGGGGGGCAAGGACCTACGAGCAGTACTTC	TRBV7-9	TRBD2	15	NA	TRBJ2-7
CASTLRGGGEETQYF	TGTGCCAGCACATTACGGGGCGGGGGTGAAGAGACCCAGTACTTC	TRBV28	TRBD2	15	NA	TRBJ2-5
CASSQARYRTTNEKLFF	TGCGCCAGCAGCCAAGCTCGTTACAGAACAACTAATGAAAAACTGTTTTTT	TRBV4-1	NA	17	once	TRBJ1-4
CASSPRAGQETQYF	TGTGCCAGCAGTCCACGGGCGGGACAAGAGACCCAGTACTTC	TRBV7-9	NA	14	NA	TRBJ2-5
CARSQGTGELFF	TGTGCCAGAAGCCAGGGCACCGGGGAGCTGTTTTTT	TRBV5-3	NA	12	many	TRBJ2-2
CASSWGTDRGTEAFF	TGTGCCAGCAGTTGGGGGACTGACAGGGGCACTGAAGCTTTCTTT	TRBV5-6	TRBD1	15	NA	TRBJ1-1
CASSFSGASSYEQYF	TGTGCCAGCAGTTTCTCAGGGGCAAGCTCCTACGAGCAGTACTTC	TRBV27	NA	15	NA	TRBJ2-7
CASSFDLANSPLHF	TGTGCCAGCAGCTTTGATTTAGCCAATTCACCCCTCCACTTT	TRBV7-9	NA	14	few	TRBJ1-6
CASSRATVGTSGGFQETQYF	TGTGCCAGCAGCCGGGCGACGGTGGGGACTAGCGGGGGTTTCCAAGAGACCCAGTACTTC	TRBV4-2	TRBD2	20	NA	TRBJ2-5